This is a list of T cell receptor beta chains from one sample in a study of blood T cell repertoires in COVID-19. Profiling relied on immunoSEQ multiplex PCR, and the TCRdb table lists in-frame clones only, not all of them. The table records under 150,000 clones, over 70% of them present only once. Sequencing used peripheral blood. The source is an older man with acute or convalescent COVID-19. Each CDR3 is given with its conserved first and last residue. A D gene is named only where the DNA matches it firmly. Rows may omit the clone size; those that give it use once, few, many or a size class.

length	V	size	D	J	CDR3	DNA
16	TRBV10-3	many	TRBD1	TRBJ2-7	CAISDPGQRLSYEQYF	TGTGCCATCAGCGACCCGGGACAGCGTCTTTCCTACGAGCAGTACTTC
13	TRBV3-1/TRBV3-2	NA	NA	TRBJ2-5	CASSQVRGETQYF	TGTGCCAGCAGCCAAGTTCGAGGAGAGACCCAGTACTTC
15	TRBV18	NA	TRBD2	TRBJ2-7	CASSPRTSGAYEQYF	TGTGCCAGCTCACCACGGACTAGCGGGGCCTACGAGCAGTACTTC
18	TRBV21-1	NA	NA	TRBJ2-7	CASSKGTSGALNSYEQYF	TGTGCCAGCAGCAAAGGGACTAGCGGGGCTCTAAATTCCTACGAGCAGTACTTC
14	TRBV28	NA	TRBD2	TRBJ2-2	CASNLSGYTGELFF	TGTGCCAGCAACCTTAGCGGGTATACCGGGGAGCTGTTTTTT
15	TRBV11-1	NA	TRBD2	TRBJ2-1	CASSLGTSPNNEQFF	TGTGCCAGCAGCTTAGGGACTAGCCCCAACAATGAGCAGTTCTTC
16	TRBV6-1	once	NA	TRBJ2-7	CASSENPLSGGYEQYF	TGTGCCAGCAGTGAAAACCCTCTTTCAGGTGGCTACGAGCAGTACTTC
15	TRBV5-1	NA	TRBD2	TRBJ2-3	CASSPAASGLDTQYF	TGCGCCAGCAGCCCGGCGGCTAGCGGGCTAGATACGCAGTATTTT
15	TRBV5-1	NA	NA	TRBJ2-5	CASSLAGGLGETQYF	TGCGCCAGCAGCTTGGCGGGGGGCCTTGGAGAGACCCAGTACTTC
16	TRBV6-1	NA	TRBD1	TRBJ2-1	CASSEEEGASYNEQFF	TGTGCCAGCAGTGAGGAAGAGGGGGCGTCCTACAATGAGCAGTTCTTC
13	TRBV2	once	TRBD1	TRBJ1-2	CASSWQGADGYTF	TGTGCCAGCAGTTGGCAGGGGGCGGATGGCTACACCTTC
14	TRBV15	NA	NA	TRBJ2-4	CATSRGAGWGIQYF	TGTGCCACCAGCAGAGGAGCGGGCTGGGGCATTCAGTACTTC
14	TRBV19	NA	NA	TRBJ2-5	CASTPGQYQETQYF	TGTGCCAGTACCCCGGGACAATACCAAGAGACCCAGTACTTC
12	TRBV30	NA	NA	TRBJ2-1	CAYRQDSNEQFF	TGTGCCTATAGACAGGACAGCAATGAGCAGTTCTTC
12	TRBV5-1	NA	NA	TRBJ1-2	CASSRQDYGYTF	TGCGCCAGCAGCCGACAGGACTATGGCTACACCTTC
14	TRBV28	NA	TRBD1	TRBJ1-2	CASSPPTGNYGYTF	TGTGCCAGTTCTCCCCCGACAGGGAACTATGGCTACACCTTC
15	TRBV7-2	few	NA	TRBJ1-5	CASSLGDRKGEPQHF	TGTGCCAGCAGCTTAGGAGACCGTAAGGGAGAGCCCCAGCATTTT
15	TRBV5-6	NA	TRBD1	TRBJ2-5	CASSFLQGDSETQYF	TGTGCCAGCAGCTTTCTCCAGGGGGATAGTGAGACCCAGTACTTC
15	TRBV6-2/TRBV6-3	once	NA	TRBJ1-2	CASSSPTPGAGGYTF	TGTGCCAGCAGTAGCCCGACCCCAGGGGCAGGAGGCTACACCTTC
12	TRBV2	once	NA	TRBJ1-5	CASSGRTAPQHF	TGTGCCAGCAGCGGCCGGACAGCCCCCCAGCATTTT
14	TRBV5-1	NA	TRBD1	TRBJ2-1	CASSQVTGNNEQFF	TGCGCCAGCAGCCAGGTGACAGGGAACAATGAGCAGTTCTTC
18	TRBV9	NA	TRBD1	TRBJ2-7	CASSPRPTGGPHSYEQYF	TGTGCCAGCAGCCCCCGCCCCACAGGGGGTCCCCACTCCTACGAGCAGTACTTC
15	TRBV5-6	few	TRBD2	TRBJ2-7	CASSTTSGGLYEQYF	TGTGCCAGCAGCACGACTAGCGGGGGCCTCTACGAGCAGTACTTC
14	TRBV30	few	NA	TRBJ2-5	CAWSGDNAAGTQYF	TGTGCCTGGAGTGGGGACAATGCGGCAGGGACCCAGTACTTC
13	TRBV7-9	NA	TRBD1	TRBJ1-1	CASRTGANTEAFF	TGTGCCAGCCGGACAGGAGCGAACACTGAAGCTTTCTTT
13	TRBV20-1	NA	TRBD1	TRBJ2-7	CSASVGQDYEQYF	TGCAGTGCTAGTGTTGGACAGGACTACGAGCAGTACTTC
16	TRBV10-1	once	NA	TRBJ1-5	CASTFIDGAAGQPQHF	TGCGCCAGCACTTTCATCGATGGAGCCGCGGGTCAGCCCCAGCATTTT
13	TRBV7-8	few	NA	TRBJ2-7	CASTPRVAYEQYF	TGTGCCAGCACCCCCCGTGTGGCATACGAGCAGTACTTC
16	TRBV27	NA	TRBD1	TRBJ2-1	CASSHRGPGLTNEQFF	TGTGCCAGCAGTCACAGGGGGCCAGGTCTTACCAATGAGCAGTTCTTC
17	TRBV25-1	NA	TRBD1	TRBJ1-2	CASSDSFGQGAGYGYTF	TGTGCCAGCAGTGACTCCTTTGGACAGGGGGCTGGTTATGGCTACACCTTC
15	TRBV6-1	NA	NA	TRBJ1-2	CASSEPADGFKGYTF	TGTGCCAGCAGTGAACCAGCGGACGGTTTCAAGGGCTACACCTTC
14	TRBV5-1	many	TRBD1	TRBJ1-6	CASSQGGRDSPLHF	TGCGCCAGCAGCCAAGGGGGCCGGGATTCACCCCTCCACTTT
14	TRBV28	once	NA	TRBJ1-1	CASTSAGLNTEAFF	TGTGCCAGCACCTCGGCAGGTCTGAACACTGAAGCTTTCTTT
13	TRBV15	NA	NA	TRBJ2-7	CATSRDISYEQYF	TGTGCCACCAGCAGAGACATCTCCTACGAGCAGTACTTC
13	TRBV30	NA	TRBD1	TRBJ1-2	CAWRGQGAQGYTF	TGTGCCTGGAGGGGACAGGGGGCGCAGGGCTACACCTTC
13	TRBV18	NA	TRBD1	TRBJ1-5	CASSPTGGQPQHF	TGTGCCAGCTCACCGACAGGGGGACAACCCCAGCATTTT
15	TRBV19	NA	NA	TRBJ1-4	CASRRYPTTNEKLFF	TGTGCCAGTAGACGGTACCCCACAACTAATGAAAAACTGTTTTTT
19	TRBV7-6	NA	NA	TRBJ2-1	CASSSPKTIARRSYNEQFF	TGTGCCAGCAGCTCCCCCAAAACAATAGCGCGTCGCTCCTACAATGAGCAGTTCTTC
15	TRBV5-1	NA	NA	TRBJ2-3	CASSYQDRSSDTQYF	TGCGCCAGCAGCTACCAAGACAGGTCTTCAGATACGCAGTATTTT
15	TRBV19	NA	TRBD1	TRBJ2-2	CASRPGQGAPGELFF	TGTGCCAGTAGGCCGGGACAGGGGGCCCCCGGGGAGCTGTTTTTT
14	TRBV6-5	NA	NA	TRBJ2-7	CASRPGTSIYEQYF	TGTGCCAGCAGGCCCGGGACTTCTATCTACGAGCAGTACTTC
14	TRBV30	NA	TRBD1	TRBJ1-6	CAWRGTERGPPLHF	TGTGCCTGGAGGGGGACAGAAAGGGGTCCACCCCTCCACTTT
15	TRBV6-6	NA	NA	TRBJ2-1	CASSYGQGIRNEQFF	TGTGCCAGCAGTTACGGCCAGGGGATTAGGAATGAGCAGTTCTTC